These 20 T cell receptor beta chains share one sample of origin, sequenced in a study of CD8 T cells in ankylosing spondylitis (dated by TCRdb to between 2016 and 2019). The protocol used for the library was 5' RACE. The run used an Illumina HiSeq 2500. TCRdb ran its own pipeline on the public reads, namely fastp trimming at Q25 and MiXCR clone calling, and kept in-frame beta chains. Rows with a matching CDR3 protein are joined into one entry that keeps the most common DNA and genes. Across this sample there are some 220,000 distinct CDR3 sequences, with more than 5.5% seen only once. The ten largest clones represent 14% of the sample. Their recognized antigens are unknown. General findings and caveats noted by the study authors: Blood from ankylosing spondylitis patients appeared to be characterized by a TCR beta motif made up of seven or eight highly homologous amino acid variants.

Source material: blood, either unsorted or a sorted T cell fraction (not recorded which). The receptor set was obtained from a male donor with ankylosing spondylitis.

This clonotype was recorded only once. This may be a read error, as it is one base from a much larger clone. V and J are TRBV27 and TRBJ2-7; 9 bases align to TRBD2. With 6 bases clipped from V and 2 bases from J, the junction kept 5 bases outside the gene matches. Germline CDR1 reads MNHEY; CDR2 reads SMNVEV (reference sequence). The CDR3 is 14 amino acids. CDR3 in DNA: TGTGCCAGCAGACAAGCGGGGGGAACCTACGAGCAGTACTTC. Its protein is CASRQAGGTYEQYF.

This clonotype was seen repeatedly, ten times or more. The chain employs TRBV14 and TRBJ2-6, with D unresolved. Trimming removed 7 bases at V and 0 bases at J, with 7 bases between. There are 14 residues in the CDR3. CDR1 SGHDN and CDR2 FVKESK come from the germline V gene. CDR3 loop: CASKGRSGANVLTF. In DNA, the CDR3 is TGTGCCAGCAAAGGGCGCTCTGGGGCCAACGTCCTGACTTTC.

This clonotype was observed at least ten times. The genes are TRBV9 and TRBJ1-1; a weak D match, TRBD1 (6 bases). This CDR3 has 13 residues. V dropped 0 bases and J dropped 5 bases, with 8 bases sitting between them. Germline V gene lookup returns CDR1 SGDLS and CDR2 YYNGEE. CDR3 coding DNA: TGTGCCAGCAGCGTAGGGGGGCGTACTGAAGCTTTCTTT. This codes for CASSVGGRTEAFF.

This clonotype was seen many times. CDR3 loop: CASSQDSFWEGNTIYF. The DNA of the CDR3 is TGCGCCAGCAGCCAAGATTCATTCTGGGAGGGAAACACCATATATTTT. The chain joins TRBV4-3 to TRBJ1-3, with D uncertain. This CDR3 contains 16 residues. Germline V gene data show CDR1 as LGHNA and CDR2 as YSLEER. V was trimmed by 0 bases and J by 4 bases, leaving 13 bases between them.

This clonotype was counted many times. V and J are TRBV27 and TRBJ1-1, with D perhaps matching TRBD1 (5 bases). Germline V gene lookup returns CDR1 MNHEY and CDR2 SMNVEV (reference sequence). V lost 0 bases to trimming and J lost 0 bases, with 11 bases between them. The CDR3 totals 16 residues. CDR3 amino acids: CASSLSAGSMNTEAFF. The CDR3 coding sequence is TGTGCCAGCAGTTTATCAGCAGGGTCGATGAACACTGAAGCTTTCTTT.

This clonotype occurred a few times. The chain recombines TRBV14 with TRBJ2-7, with 8 bases fitting TRBD1. This CDR3 is 16 amino acids long. Looked up from germline, CDR1 is SGHDN and CDR2 is FVKESK. Trimming took 8 bases from V and 3 from J; bases not matched to a gene: 15. The CDR3 loop is CASSNRTGITYYEQYF. The CDR3 DNA is TGTGCCAGCTCCAATCGGACAGGGATAACCTACTACGAGCAGTACTTC.

There are many counts of this clonotype. The chain joins TRBV29-1 to TRBJ2-5; D gene unclear. Trimming pared 7 bases from V and 6 bases from J, leaving 18 bases between. CDR3 size: 13 residues. CDR1 is SQVTM, CDR2 ANQGSEA, per germline. The CDR3 sequence is CSAQPALSQTQYF. In nucleotides, the CDR3 is TGCAGCGCCCAGCCGGCGCTTTCACAGACCCAGTACTTC.

Many counts were recorded for this clonotype. The chain is built from TRBV12-3 or TRBV12-4 and TRBJ1-4; 7 positions agree with TRBD1. The ends lost 7 bases at V and 1 base at J; junction bases unmatched: 3. The CDR3 is 14 residues long. Here the CDR3 reads CASTRQGTNEKLFF. For the CDR3, the DNA is TGTGCCAGCACCAGACAGGGAACTAATGAAAAACTGTTTTTT.

The chain uses TRBV20-1 and TRBJ2-1; D is unclear. The CDR3 is made up of 15 amino acids. Germline CDR1 reads DFQATT; CDR2 reads SNEGSKA (reference sequence). Trimming left V 3 bases short and J 3 bases short, with 15 bases between. CDR3 loop: CSASGVDPFYNEQFF. CDR3 nucleotides: TGCAGTGCTAGTGGAGTAGATCCTTTCTACAATGAGCAGTTCTTC.

This clonotype appeared many times. The chain combines TRBV18 with TRBJ2-3, with D unresolved. CDR1 KGHSH and CDR2 LQKENI come from the germline V gene. The CDR3 is 14 residues long. V was trimmed by 1 base and J by 1 base, leaving 6 bases between them. The CDR3 DNA is TGTGCCAGCTCACCACGACCTCGCACAGATACGCAGTATTTT. It is translated as CASSPRPRTDTQYF.

Ten or more counts support this clonotype. The CDR3 coding sequence is TGTGCCAGCAGCCAAGGAGGCAGGGGGCGTTGGACTGAAGCTTTCTTT. Translation gives CASSQGGRGRWTEAFF. This chain links TRBV4-2 with TRBJ1-1, with TRBD1 matching 8 bases. Germline CDR1 is LGHNA and CDR2 is YNFKEQ. The V gene end was trimmed by 1 base and the J gene end by 5 bases; junction bases not matched to a gene: 9. CDR3 length: 16 amino acids.

Many counts were recorded for this clonotype. The V gene is TRBV2, the J gene TRBJ2-7, with D perhaps TRBD2 (5 bases). V was trimmed by 4 bases and J by 3 bases, leaving 19 bases between them. Germline CDR1 is SNHLY and CDR2 is FYNNEI. This CDR3 contains 16 residues. The CDR3 spells CASSVPLGRESYEQYF. DNA for the CDR3: TGTGCCAGCAGTGTCCCCCTCGGAAGGGAGAGCTACGAGCAGTACTTC.

The V gene is TRBV20-1, the J gene TRBJ2-7; 8 bases line up with TRBD2. V was clipped by 3 bases and J by 3 bases; unmatched bases: 7. CDR1 and CDR2 from the germline V gene are DFQATT and SNEGSKA (reference sequence). The CDR3 contains 14 residues. The CDR3 region is CSARPGLGVYEQYF. For the CDR3, the DNA is TGCAGTGCTAGGCCGGGACTAGGGGTCTACGAGCAGTACTTC.

This clonotype was recorded a few times. The V and J genes are TRBV4-2 and TRBJ2-7; D perhaps matches TRBD2 (6 bases). The CDR3 sequence is 14 residues long. Trimming took 3 bases from V and 5 from J, leaving 14 bases between them. The germline CDR1 and CDR2 sequences are LGHNA and YNFKEQ. The CDR3 DNA reads TGTGCCAGCAGCCAGGGAGGTTCTCTCGACGAGCAGTACTTC. Translating gives CASSQGGSLDEQYF.

This clonotype appeared a few times. The rearrangement links TRBV20-1 to TRBJ2-3; possible D gene TRBD2, 5 bases. CDR1 DFQATT and CDR2 SNEGSKA come from the germline V gene (reference sequence). The CDR3 loop spans 12 amino acids. Trimming stripped 7 bases from V and 1 base from J, with 9 bases between. The CDR3 loop reads CSGRGGTDTQYF. DNA of the CDR3: TGCAGTGGACGGGGAGGCACAGATACGCAGTATTTT.

This clonotype showed up many times. This chain connects TRBV2 to TRBJ2-1; TRBD2 matches at 15 bases. The CDR3 sequence is 15 residues long. Germline assignment: CDR1 SNHLY and CDR2 FYNNEI. Unmatched junction bases numbered 1, after V lost 9 bases and J lost 1 base. The CDR3 spells CARGLAGGSYNEQFF. CDR3 DNA sequence: TGTGCCAGGGGACTAGCGGGAGGATCCTACAATGAGCAGTTCTTC.

V and J are TRBV6-2 or TRBV6-3 and TRBJ2-6; either TRBD1 or TRBD2 may supply D (5 bases each). Germline CDR1 and CDR2: MNHEY and SVGEGT. Trimming removed 2 bases from V and 2 bases from J, with 10 bases in between. The CDR3 is made up of 16 amino acids. In nucleotides, the CDR3 is TGTGCCAGCAGTTACCGGGGCAATGCTGGGGCCAACGTCCTGACTTTC. It yields the protein CASSYRGNAGANVLTF.

This clonotype appeared a few times. CDR3 sequence reads: CASIPGGPGEQFF. CDR3 DNA: TGTGCCAGCATTCCGGGGGGGCCGGGTGAGCAGTTCTTC. The rearrangement uses TRBV25-1 and TRBJ2-1; 8 bases fit TRBD2. Germline trimming cut 7 bases from V and 9 bases from J; bases unmatched to any gene: 8. The CDR3 loop spans 13 amino acids. Germline assignment: CDR1 MGHDK and CDR2 SYGVNS. Based on the CDR3 plus reference TRBV25-1 and TRBJ2-1, the full variable domain is EADIYQTPRYLVIGTGKKITLECSQTMGHDKMYWYQQDPGMELHLIHYSYGVNSTEKGDLSSESTVSRIRTEHFPLTLESARPSHTSQYLCASIPGGPGEQFFGPGTRLTVL.

The DNA for the CDR3 is TGTGCTAGCGGGGTAGGGCAAATTGATACGCAGTATTTT. Protein: CASGVGQIDTQYF. V and J are TRBV5-4 and TRBJ2-3, with 8 bases lining up with TRBD2. Germline V lookup: CDR1 SGHNT, CDR2 YYREEE (reference sequence). The CDR3 has 13 residues.

This clonotype was detected many times. The rearrangement uses TRBV28 and TRBJ2-3, with D perhaps matching TRBD2 (6 bases). V lost 3 bases to trimming and J lost 6 bases, with 19 bases between them. This CDR3 is built from 16 residues. The V gene's germline CDR1 is MDHEN and CDR2 SYDVKM. CDR3 in amino acids: CASSFVGRMAADTQYF. CDR3 nucleotides: TGTGCCAGCAGTTTCGTTGGGAGGATGGCGGCGGATACGCAGTATTTT.